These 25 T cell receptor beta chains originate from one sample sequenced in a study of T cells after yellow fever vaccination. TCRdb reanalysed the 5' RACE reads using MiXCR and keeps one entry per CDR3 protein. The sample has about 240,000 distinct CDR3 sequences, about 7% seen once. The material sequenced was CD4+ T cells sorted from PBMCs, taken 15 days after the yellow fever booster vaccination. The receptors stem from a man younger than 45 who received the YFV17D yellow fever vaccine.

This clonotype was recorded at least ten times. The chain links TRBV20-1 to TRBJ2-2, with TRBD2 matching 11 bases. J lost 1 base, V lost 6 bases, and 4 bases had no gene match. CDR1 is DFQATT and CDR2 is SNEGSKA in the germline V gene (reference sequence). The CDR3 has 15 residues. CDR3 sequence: CSARLAGRNTGELFF. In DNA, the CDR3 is TGCAGTGCACGACTAGCGGGGAGGAACACCGGGGAGCTGTTTTTT.

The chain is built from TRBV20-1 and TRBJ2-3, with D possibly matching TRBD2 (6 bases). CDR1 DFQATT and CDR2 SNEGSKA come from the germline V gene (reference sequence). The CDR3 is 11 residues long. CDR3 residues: CTPGALMVRYF. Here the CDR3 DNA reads TGCACCCCGGGAGCCTTGATGGTGCGGTATTTT.

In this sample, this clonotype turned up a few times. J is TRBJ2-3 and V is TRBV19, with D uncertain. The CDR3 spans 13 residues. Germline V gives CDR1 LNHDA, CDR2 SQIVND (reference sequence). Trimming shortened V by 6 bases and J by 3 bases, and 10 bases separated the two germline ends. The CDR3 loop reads CASSHTGTDTQYF. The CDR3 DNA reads TGTGCCAGTAGCCATACTGGGACAGATACGCAGTATTTT.

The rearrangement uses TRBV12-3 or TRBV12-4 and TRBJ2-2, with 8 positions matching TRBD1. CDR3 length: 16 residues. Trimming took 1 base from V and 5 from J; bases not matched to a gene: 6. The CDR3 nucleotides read TGTGCCAGCAGTTTAGGGAGGACAGGGTGGACCGGGGAGCTGTTTTTT. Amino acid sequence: CASSLGRTGWTGELFF.

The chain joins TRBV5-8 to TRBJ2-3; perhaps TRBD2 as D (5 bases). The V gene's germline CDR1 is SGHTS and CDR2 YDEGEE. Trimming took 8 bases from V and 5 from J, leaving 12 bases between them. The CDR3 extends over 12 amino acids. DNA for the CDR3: TGTGCCAGTCCGCGAGGGAAAGATACGCAGTATTTT. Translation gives CASPRGKDTQYF.

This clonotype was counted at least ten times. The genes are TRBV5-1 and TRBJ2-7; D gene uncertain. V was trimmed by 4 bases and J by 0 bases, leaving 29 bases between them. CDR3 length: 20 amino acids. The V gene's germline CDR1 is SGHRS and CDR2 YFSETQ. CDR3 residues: CASSKLYIGRSGRSSYEQYF. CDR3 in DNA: TGCGCCAGCAGCAAACTATACATTGGGCGTTCCGGGCGAAGCTCCTACGAGCAGTACTTC.

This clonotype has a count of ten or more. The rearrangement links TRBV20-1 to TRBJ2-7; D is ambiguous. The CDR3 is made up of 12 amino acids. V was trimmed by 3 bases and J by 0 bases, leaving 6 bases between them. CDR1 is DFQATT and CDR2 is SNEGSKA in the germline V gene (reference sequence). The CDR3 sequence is CSARESSYEQYF. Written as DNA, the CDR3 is TGCAGTGCTAGGGAGAGCTCCTACGAGCAGTACTTC.

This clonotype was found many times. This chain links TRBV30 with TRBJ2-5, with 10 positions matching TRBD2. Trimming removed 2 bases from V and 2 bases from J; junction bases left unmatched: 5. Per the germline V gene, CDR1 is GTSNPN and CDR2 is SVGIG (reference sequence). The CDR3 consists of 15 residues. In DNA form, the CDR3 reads TGTGCCTGGAGTACACGAGCGGGAGGGCAAGAGACCCAGTACTTC. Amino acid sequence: CAWSTRAGGQETQYF. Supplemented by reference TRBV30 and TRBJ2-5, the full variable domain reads SQTIHQWPATLVQPVGSPLSLECTVEGTSNPNLYWYRQAAGRGLQLLFYSVGIGQISSEVPQNLSASRPQDRQFILSSKKLLLSDSGFYLCAWSTRAGGQETQYFGPGTRLLVL.

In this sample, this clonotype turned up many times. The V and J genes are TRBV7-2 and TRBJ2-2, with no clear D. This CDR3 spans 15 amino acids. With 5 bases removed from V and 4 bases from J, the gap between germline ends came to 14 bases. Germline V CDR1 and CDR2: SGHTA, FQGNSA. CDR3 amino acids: CASSNGLPGTGELFF. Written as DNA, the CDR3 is TGTGCCAGCAGCAACGGCCTACCGGGCACCGGGGAGCTGTTTTTT.

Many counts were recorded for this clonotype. CDR3 sequence (DNA): TGCGCCAGCAGCTTGCCTAGCGGGAGAGATACGCAGTATTTT. Translating it yields CASSLPSGRDTQYF. This sequence joins TRBV5-1 and TRBJ2-3, with TRBD2 matching 10 bases. The CDR3 extends over 14 amino acids. Germline values: CDR1 SGHRS, CDR2 YFSETQ. J was trimmed by 5 bases and V by 1 base; bases with no gene match: 1.

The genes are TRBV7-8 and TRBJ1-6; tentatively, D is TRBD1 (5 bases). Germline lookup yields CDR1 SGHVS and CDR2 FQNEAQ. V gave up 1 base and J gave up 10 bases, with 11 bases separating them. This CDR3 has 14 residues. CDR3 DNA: TGTGCCAGCAGCTTAGAGGGGTCGGGATCACCCCTCCACTTT. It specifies CASSLEGSGSPLHF. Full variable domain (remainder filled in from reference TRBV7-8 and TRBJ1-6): GAGVSQSPRYKVAKRGQDVALRCDPISGHVSLFWYQQALGQGPEFLTYFQNEAQLDKSGLPSDRFFAERPEGSVSTLKIQRTQQEDSAVYLCASSLEGSGSPLHFGNGTRLTVT.

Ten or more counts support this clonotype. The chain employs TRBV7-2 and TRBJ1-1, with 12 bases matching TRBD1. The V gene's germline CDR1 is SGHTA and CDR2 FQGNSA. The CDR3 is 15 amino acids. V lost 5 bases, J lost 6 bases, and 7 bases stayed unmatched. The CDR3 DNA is TGTGCCAGCAGCCCGGGACAGGGGGCTTTCTCTGAAGCTTTCTTT. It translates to CASSPGQGAFSEAFF.

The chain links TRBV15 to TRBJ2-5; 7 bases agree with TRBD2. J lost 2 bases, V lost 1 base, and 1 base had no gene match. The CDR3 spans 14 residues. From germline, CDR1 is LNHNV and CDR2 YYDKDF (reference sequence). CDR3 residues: CATSRGRGQETQYF. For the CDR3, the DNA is TGTGCCACCAGCAGAGGGCGGGGGCAAGAGACCCAGTACTTC.

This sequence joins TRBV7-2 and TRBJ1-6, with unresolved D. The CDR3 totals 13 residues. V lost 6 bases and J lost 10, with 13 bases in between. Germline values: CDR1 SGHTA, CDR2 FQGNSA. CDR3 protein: CASRLAVVSPLHF. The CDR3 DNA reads TGTGCCAGCAGACTAGCGGTGGTCTCACCCCTCCACTTT. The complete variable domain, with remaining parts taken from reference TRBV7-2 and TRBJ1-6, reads GAGVSQSPSNKVTEKGKDVELRCDPISGHTALYWYRQSLGQGLEFLIYFQGNSAPDKSGLPSDRFSAERTGGSVSTLTIQRTQQEDSAVYLCASRLAVVSPLHFGNGTRLTVT.

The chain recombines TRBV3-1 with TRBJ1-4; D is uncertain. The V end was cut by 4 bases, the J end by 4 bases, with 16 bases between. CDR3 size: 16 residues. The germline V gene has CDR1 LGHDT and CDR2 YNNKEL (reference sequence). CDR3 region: CASSPSDSTLNEKLFF. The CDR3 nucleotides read TGTGCCAGCAGCCCATCGGACTCGACCCTTAATGAAAAACTGTTTTTT.

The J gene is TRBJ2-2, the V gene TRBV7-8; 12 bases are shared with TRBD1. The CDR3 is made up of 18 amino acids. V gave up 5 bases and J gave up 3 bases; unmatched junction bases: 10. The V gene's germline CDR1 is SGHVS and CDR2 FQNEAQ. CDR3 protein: CASSRRDRGLTHTGELFF. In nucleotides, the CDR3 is TGTGCCAGCAGCAGACGGGACAGGGGGCTTACCCACACCGGGGAGCTGTTTTTT.

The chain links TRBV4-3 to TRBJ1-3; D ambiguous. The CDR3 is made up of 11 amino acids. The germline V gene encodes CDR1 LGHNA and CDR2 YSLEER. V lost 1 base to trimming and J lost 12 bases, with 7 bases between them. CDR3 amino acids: CASSQAHRIYF. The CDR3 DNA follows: TGCGCCAGCAGCCAAGCGCATCGCATATATTTT.

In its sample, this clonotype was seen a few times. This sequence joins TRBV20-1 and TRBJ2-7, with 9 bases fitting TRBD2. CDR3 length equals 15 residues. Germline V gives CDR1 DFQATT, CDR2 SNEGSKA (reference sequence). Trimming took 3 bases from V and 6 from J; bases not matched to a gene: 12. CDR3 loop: CSASGLGSGSSEQYF. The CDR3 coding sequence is TGCAGTGCTAGTGGTTTGGGTAGCGGGAGTTCCGAGCAGTACTTC.

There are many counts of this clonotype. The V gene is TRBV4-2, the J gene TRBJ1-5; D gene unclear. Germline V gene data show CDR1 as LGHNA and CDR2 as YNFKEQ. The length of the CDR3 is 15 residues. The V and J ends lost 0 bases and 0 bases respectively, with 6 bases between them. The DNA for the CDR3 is TGTGCCAGCAGCCAAGATCCCTATAGCAATCAGCCCCAGCATTTT. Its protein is CASSQDPYSNQPQHF.

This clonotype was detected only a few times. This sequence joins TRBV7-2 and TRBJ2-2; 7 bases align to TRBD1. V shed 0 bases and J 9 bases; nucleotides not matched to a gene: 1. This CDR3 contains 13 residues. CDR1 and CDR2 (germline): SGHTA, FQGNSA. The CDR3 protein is CASSLARGRELFF. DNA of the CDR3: TGTGCCAGCAGCTTAGCGAGGGGGCGGGAGCTGTTTTTT.

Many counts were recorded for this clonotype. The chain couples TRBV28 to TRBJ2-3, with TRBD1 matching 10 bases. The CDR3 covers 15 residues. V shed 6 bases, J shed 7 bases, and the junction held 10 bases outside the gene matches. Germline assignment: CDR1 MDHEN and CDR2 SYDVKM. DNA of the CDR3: TGTGCCAGCAGGCGTCCCGGGACAGGGGAAAATACGCAGTATTTT. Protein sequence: CASRRPGTGENTQYF. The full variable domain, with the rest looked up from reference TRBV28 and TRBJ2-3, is DVKVTQSSRYLVKRTGEKVFLECVQDMDHENMFWYRQDPGLGLRLIYFSYDVKMKEKGDIPEGYSVSREKKERFSLILESASTNQTSMYLCASRRPGTGENTQYFGPGTRLTVL.

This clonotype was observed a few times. The CDR3 protein is CAWVDRSKRYTF. In nucleotides, the CDR3 is TGTGCCTGGGTAGACAGGAGCAAAAGATACACCTTC. V and J are TRBV30 and TRBJ1-2, with D possibly matching TRBD1 (6 bases). This CDR3 is 12 amino acids long. Trimming pared 5 bases from V and 11 bases from J, leaving 18 bases between. The germline V gene has CDR1 GTSNPN and CDR2 SVGIG (reference sequence).

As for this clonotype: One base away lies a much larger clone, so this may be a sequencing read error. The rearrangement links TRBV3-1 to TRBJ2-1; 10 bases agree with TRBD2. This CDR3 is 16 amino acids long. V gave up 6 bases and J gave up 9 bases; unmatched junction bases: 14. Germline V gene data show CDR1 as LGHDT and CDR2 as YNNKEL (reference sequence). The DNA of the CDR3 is TGTGCCAGCAGACGTACCGGGGCTAGCGGGAGTGGTGAGCAGTTCTTC. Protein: CASRRTGASGSGEQFF.

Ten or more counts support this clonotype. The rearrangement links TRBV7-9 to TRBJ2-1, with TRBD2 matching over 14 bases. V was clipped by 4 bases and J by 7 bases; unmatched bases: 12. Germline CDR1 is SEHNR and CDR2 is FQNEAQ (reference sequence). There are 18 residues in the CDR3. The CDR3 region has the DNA TGTGCCAGCAGCTCGACATCCACCGGGACTAGCGGGAGAAATGAGCAGTTCTTC. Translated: CASSSTSTGTSGRNEQFF.

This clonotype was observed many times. CDR3 sequence (DNA): TGTGCCAGCAGTTATAAGACTAGCGGGAGCTACGAGCAGTACTTC. Amino acid sequence: CASSYKTSGSYEQYF. The chain combines TRBV7-8 with TRBJ2-7; 12 bases are a match to TRBD2. The trim removed 6 bases at V and 3 bases at J, leaving 6 bases unmatched. This CDR3 spans 15 amino acids. The germline gives CDR1 SGHVS, CDR2 FQNEAQ.